This T cell receptor beta chain was captured in a study of immune cell composition in non-small cell lung cancer. Study results and limitations: Lung adenocarcinomas had lower top 10 clone scores and clonality than squamous tumours.

V gave up 6 bases and J gave up 4 bases, with 12 bases separating them. This CDR3 has 13 residues. The germline V gene has CDR1 KGHSH and CDR2 LQKENI. Comments on this clone: Its cognate antigen is unknown.

Clones were sequenced by immunoSEQ multiplex PCR, and TCRdb holds only the in-frame ones, with some missing. The sample carries a few thousand clones, 80% to 90% recorded once. The TCR sequence derives from a human donor with non-small cell lung cancer. The sample comprised lung tumor tissue. The chain couples TRBV18 to TRBJ1-2, with D perhaps TRBD1 (6 bases). CDR3 DNA: TGTGCCAGCTCCCCTACAGGGTCCTATGGCTACACCTTC. Translated, it gives CASSPTGSYGYTF.